This T cell receptor beta chain was captured in a study of shared clonotypes between healthy human individuals. Study-wide context: Every donor yielded three CD4 naive, three CD4 memory, two CD8 naive and one CD8 memory plate.

This table comes from immunoSEQ multiplex PCR, and its TCRdb copy is limited to in-frame clones, with some not included. The table includes fewer than 850,000 clones, 90% detected once. Caucasian adults residing in Nashville, Tennessee made up all the donors. Per the germline V gene, CDR1 is LNHDA and CDR2 is SQIVND (reference sequence). This CDR3 contains 14 residues. Trimming pared 5 bases from V and 1 base from J, leaving 8 bases between. The chain recombines TRBV19 with TRBJ2-2, with D hard to call. The TCR sequence derives from a man aged 18 to 29 in good health. Some clones in this sample may be carry-over from other donors' samples. The sample comprised memory CD8+ T cells from PBMCs. Indicated subset: CD45RO+ cells pooled with CCR7-negative TemRA cells. CDR3 sequence: CASSGHKNTGELFF. CDR3 bases: TGTGCCAGTAGTGGGCACAAGAACACCGGGGAGCTGTTTTTT.